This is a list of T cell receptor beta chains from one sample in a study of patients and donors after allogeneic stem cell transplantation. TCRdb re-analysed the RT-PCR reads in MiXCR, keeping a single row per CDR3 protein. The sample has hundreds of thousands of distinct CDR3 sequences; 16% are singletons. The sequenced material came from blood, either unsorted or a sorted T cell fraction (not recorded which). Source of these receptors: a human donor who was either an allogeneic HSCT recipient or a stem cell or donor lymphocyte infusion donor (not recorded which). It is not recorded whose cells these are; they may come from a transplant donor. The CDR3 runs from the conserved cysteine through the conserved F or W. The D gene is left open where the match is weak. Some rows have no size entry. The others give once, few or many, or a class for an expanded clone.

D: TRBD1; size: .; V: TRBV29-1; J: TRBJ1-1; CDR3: CSVANLQTGWTEAFF; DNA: TGCAGCGTAGCAAACCTGCAGACAGGGTGGACTGAAGCTTTCTTT
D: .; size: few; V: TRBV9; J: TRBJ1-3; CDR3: CASSHTLPEDNSGNTIYF; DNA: TGTGCCAGCAGCCATACCCTCCCGGAAGACAACTCTGGAAACACCATATATTTT
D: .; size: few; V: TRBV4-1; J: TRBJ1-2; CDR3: CASRGIGGRDYGYTF; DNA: TGCGCCAGCAGGGGAATCGGCGGGCGGGACTATGGCTACACCTTC
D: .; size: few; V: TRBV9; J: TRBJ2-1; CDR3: CASSLSPLSGNEQFF; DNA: TGTGCCAGCAGCTTATCACCTCTCTCAGGGAATGAGCAGTTCTTC
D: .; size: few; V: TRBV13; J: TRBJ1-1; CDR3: CASSLGTGRPNTEAFF; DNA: TGTGCCAGCAGCTTAGGAACCGGGAGACCAAACACTGAAGCTTTCTTT
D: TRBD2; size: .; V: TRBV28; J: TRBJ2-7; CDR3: CASSLSGGVIYEQYF; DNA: TGTGCCAGCAGTTTATCTGGGGGGGTCATATACGAGCAGTACTTC
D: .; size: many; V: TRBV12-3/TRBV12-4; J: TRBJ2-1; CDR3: CASRSGPYNEQFF; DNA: TGTGCCAGCAGGTCGGGACCATACAATGAGCAGTTCTTC
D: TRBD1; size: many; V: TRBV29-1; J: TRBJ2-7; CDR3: CSVGTPGQVYEQYF; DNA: TGCAGCGTGGGTACCCCGGGACAGGTCTACGAGCAGTACTTC
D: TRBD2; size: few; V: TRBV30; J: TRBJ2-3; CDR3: CAGDATAGVGDTQYF; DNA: TGTGCCGGAGATGCTACGGCGGGGGTGGGTGATACGCAGTATTTT
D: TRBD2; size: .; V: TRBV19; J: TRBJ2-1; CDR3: CASSIAGGTDEQFF; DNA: TGTGCCAGTAGTATAGCGGGAGGGACCGATGAGCAGTTCTTC
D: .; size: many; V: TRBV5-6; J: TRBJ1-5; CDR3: CASSPPGRWYSNQPQHF; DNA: TGTGCCAGCAGCCCCCCCGGACGGTGGTATAGCAATCAGCCCCAGCATTTT
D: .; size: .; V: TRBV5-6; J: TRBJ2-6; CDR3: CASSDGTTGANVLTF; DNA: TGTGCCAGCAGCGACGGGACAACTGGGGCCAACGTCCTGACTTTC
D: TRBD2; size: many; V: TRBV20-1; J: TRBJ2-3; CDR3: CSAREPPAGSTDTQYF; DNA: TGCAGTGCTAGAGAGCCCCCAGCGGGGAGCACAGATACGCAGTATTTT
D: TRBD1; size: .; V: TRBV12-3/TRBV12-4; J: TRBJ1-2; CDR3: CASSLLPGQGYYGYTF; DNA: TGTGCCAGCAGCCTCCTCCCGGGACAGGGATACTATGGCTACACCTTC
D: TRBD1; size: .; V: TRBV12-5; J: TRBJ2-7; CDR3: CASGTDRGPYEQYF; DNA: TGTGCTAGTGGAACAGACAGGGGGCCCTACGAGCAGTACTTC
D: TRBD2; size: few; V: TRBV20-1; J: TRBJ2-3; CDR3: CSARDLAGGDDTQYF; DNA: TGCAGTGCTAGAGATTTAGCGGGAGGGGATGATACGCAGTATTTT
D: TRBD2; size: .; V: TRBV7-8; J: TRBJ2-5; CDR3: CASSLASGTQETQYF; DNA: TGTGCCAGCAGCTTAGCTAGCGGGACCCAAGAGACCCAGTACTTC
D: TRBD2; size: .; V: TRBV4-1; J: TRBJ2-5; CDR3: CASSLKMAGEMETQYF; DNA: TGCGCCAGCAGCCTAAAGATGGCGGGAGAGATGGAGACCCAGTACTTC
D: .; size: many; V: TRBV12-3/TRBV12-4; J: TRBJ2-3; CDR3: CAISEGAGTDTQYF; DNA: TGTGCCATCTCGGAGGGGGCGGGGACAGATACGCAGTATTTT
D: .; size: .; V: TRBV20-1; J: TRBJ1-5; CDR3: CSARGQAGRGNQPQHF; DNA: TGCAGTGCTAGAGGGCAGGCTGGCCGGGGAAATCAGCCCCAGCATTTT
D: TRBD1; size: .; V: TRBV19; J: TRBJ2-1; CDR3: CASSFGQGTYEQFF; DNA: TGTGCCAGTAGTTTCGGACAGGGGACTTATGAGCAGTTCTTC
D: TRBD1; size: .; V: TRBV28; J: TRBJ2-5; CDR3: CASRGDRGTQTQYF; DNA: TGTGCCAGCCGGGGAGACAGGGGGACGCAGACCCAGTACTTC
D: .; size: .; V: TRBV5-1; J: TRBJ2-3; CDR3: CASRGGSSTDTQYF; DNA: TGCGCCAGCAGAGGAGGCTCAAGCACAGATACGCAGTATTTT
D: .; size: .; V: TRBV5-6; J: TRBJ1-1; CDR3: CASSSVRDGAFF; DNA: TGTGCCAGCAGCTCAGTGCGTGACGGGGCTTTCTTT
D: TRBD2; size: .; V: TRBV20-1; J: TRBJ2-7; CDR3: CSALALAGAGEQYF; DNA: TGCAGTGCCCTAGCACTAGCGGGGGCGGGGGAGCAGTACTTC
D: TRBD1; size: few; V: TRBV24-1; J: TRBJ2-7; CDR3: CATSDPGQPGEQYF; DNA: TGTGCCACCAGTGATCCGGGACAGCCGGGAGAGCAGTACTTC
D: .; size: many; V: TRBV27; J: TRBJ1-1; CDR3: CASSLSRTANTEAFF; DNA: TGTGCCAGCAGTTTATCTAGGACAGCTAACACTGAAGCTTTCTTT
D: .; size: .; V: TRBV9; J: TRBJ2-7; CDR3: CASSVFLTSYEQYF; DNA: TGTGCCAGCAGCGTCTTTCTGACCTCCTACGAGCAGTACTTC
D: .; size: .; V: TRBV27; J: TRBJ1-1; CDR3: CASSLRGASTEAFF; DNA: TGTGCCAGCAGTTTACGAGGGGCAAGTACTGAAGCTTTCTTT
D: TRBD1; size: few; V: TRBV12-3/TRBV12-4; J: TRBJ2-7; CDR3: CASSLTRQGVSYEQYF; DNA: TGTGCCAGCAGTTTAACCAGACAGGGGGTCTCCTACGAGCAGTACTTC
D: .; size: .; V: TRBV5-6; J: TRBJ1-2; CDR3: CASSLVSDRYGYTF; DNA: TGTGCCAGCAGCTTGGTGTCCGACCGCTATGGCTACACCTTC
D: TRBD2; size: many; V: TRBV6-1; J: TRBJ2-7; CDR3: CASSLLAGGSGEQYF; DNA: TGTGCCAGCAGCCTTTTAGCGGGAGGTTCTGGCGAGCAGTACTTC
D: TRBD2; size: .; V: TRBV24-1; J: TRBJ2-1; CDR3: CATSDSGTSGSWSYNEQFF; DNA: TGTGCCACCAGTGATTCCGGGACTAGCGGGAGTTGGTCCTACAATGAGCAGTTCTTC
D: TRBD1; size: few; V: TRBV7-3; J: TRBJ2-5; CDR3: CASSLTGQTQETQYF; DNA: TGTGCCAGCAGCTTAACGGGACAGACCCAAGAGACCCAGTACTTC
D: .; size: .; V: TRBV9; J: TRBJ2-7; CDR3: CASSVVAGETYEQYF; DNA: TGTGCCAGCAGCGTAGTGGCAGGAGAGACCTACGAGCAGTACTTC
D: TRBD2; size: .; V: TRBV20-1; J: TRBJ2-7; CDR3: CSATSGKSSYEQYF; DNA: TGCAGTGCGACTAGCGGAAAGAGCTCCTACGAGCAGTACTTC
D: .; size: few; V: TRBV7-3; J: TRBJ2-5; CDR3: CASSPTGGHQETQYF; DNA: TGTGCCAGCAGCCCCACTGGGGGTCACCAAGAGACCCAGTACTTC
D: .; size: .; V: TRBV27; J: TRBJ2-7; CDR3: CASSLSGAGPQDEQYF; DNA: TGTGCCAGCAGTTTATCGGGTGCGGGGCCGCAGGACGAGCAGTACTTC
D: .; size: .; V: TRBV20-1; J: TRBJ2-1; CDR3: CSAIRRVLYNEQFF; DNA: TGCAGTGCTATACGGAGGGTCCTCTACAATGAGCAGTTCTTC
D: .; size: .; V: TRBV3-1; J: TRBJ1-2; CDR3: CASSQEWGEGYTF; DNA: TGTGCCAGCAGCCAAGAATGGGGGGAAGGCTACACCTTC
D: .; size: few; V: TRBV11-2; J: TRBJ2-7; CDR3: CASSLDSSGVLGQYF; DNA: TGTGCCAGCAGCTTAGACAGCTCGGGGGTTTTGGGGCAGTACTTC
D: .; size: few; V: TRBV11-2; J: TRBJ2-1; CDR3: CASSLEGRGRNEQFF; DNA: TGTGCCAGCAGCTTAGAGGGCAGGGGACGAAATGAGCAGTTCTTC
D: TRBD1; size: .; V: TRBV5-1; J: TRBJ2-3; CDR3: CASSFWDRGTDTQYF; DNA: TGCGCCAGCAGCTTTTGGGACAGGGGTACAGATACGCAGTATTTT
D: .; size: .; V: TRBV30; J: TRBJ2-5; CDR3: CAWSRTAKETQYF; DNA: TGTGCCTGGAGTAGAACAGCCAAAGAGACCCAGTACTTC
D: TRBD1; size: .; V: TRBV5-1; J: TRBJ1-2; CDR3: CASSAGQVWSIYGYTF; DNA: TGCGCCAGCAGCGCGGGACAGGTTTGGTCCATCTATGGCTACACCTTC
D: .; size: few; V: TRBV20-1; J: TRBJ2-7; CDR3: CRGGGGSSYEQYF; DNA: TGCAGGGGAGGGGGCGGGAGCTCCTACGAGCAGTACTTC
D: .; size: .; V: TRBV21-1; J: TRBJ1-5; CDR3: CASSKRVVEPQHF; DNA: TGTGCCAGCAGCAAACGGGTGGTGGAGCCCCAGCATTTT
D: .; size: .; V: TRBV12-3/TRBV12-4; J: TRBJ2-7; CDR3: CASSLSGVQYF; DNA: TGTGCCAGCAGTTTATCCGGGGTGCAGTACTTC
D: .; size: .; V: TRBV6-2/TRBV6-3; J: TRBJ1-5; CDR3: CATQDSPSPPNQPQHF; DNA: TGTGCCACCCAGGACAGTCCTTCTCCCCCCAATCAGCCCCAGCATTTT
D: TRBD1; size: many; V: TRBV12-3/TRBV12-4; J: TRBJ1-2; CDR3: CASSLAGGNYGYTF; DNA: TGTGCCAGCAGTTTAGCAGGGGGCAACTATGGCTACACCTTC
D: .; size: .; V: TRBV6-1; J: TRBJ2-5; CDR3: CASRRTGFQETQYF; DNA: TGTGCCAGCAGACGAACAGGGTTCCAAGAGACCCAGTACTTC
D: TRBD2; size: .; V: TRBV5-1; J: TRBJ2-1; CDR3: CASSSTSVGNEQFF; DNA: TGCGCCAGCAGCTCAACTAGCGTCGGCAATGAGCAGTTCTTC
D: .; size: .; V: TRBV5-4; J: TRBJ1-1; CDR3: CASSLQSRGAEAFF; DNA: TGTGCCAGCAGCTTACAGAGCCGTGGGGCTGAAGCTTTCTTT
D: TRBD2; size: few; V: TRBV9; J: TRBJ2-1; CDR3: CASSVTSGLQYNEQFF; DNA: TGTGCCAGCAGCGTAACTAGCGGATTGCAATACAATGAGCAGTTCTTC
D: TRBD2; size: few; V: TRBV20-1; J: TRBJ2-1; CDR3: CSAPSRAGRYNEQFF; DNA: TGCAGTGCCCCAAGCCGAGCGGGAAGGTACAATGAGCAGTTCTTC
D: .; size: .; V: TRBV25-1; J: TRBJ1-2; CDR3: CASSVPGLDGYTF; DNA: TGTGCCAGCAGTGTTCCGGGGCTAGATGGCTACACCTTC
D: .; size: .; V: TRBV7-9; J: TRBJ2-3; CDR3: CASDSSTDTQYF; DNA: TGTGCCAGCGACTCGAGCACAGATACGCAGTATTTT